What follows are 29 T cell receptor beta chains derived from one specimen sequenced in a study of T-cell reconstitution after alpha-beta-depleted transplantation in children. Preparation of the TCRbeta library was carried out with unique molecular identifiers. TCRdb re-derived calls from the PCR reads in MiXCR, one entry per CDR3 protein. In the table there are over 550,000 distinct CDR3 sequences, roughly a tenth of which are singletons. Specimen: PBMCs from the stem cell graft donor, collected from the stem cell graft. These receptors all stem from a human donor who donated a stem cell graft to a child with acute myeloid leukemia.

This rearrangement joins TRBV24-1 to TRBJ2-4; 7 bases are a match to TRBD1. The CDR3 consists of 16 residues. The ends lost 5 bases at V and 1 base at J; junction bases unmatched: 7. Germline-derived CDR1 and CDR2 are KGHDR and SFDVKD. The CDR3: CATSGTKGAAKNIQYF. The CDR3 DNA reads TGTGCCACCAGTGGAACGAAGGGGGCGGCCAAAAACATTCAGTACTTC.

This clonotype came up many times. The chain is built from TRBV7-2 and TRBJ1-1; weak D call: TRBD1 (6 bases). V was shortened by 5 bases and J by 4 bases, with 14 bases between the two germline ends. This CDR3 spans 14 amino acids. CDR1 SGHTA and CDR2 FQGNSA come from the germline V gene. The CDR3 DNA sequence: TGTGCCAGCAGCGTACAGGGTGGAGGCACTGAAGCTTTCTTT. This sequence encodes CASSVQGGGTEAFF.

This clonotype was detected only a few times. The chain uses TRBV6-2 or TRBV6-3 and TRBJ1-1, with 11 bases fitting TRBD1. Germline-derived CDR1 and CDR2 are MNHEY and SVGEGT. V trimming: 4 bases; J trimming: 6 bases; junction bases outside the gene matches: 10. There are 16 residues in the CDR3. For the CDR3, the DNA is TGTGCCAGCAGTTCCTGGACAGGGGGCCGTGGGGCTGAAGCTTTCTTT. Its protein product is CASSSWTGGRGAEAFF.

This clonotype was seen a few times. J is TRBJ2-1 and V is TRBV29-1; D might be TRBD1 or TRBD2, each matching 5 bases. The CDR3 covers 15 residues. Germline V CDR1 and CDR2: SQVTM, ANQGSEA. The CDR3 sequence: CNGSDRDGAYNEQFF. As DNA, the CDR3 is TGCAACGGATCAGACCGGGACGGAGCCTACAATGAGCAGTTCTTC.

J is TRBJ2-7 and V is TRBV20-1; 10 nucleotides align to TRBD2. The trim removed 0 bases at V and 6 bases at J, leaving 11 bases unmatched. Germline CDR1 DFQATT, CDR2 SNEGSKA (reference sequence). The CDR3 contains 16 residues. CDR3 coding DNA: TGCAGTGCTAGAGACCCGTTGTCTAGCGGGAGTGGCGAGCAGTACTTC. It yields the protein CSARDPLSSGSGEQYF.

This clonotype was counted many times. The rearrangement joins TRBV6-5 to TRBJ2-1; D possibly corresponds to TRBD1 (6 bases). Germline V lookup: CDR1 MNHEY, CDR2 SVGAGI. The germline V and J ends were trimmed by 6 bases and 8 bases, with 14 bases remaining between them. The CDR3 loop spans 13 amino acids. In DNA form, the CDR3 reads TGTGCCAGCAGATCCTCAGGGGTCTATGAGCAGTTCTTC. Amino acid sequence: CASRSSGVYEQFF.

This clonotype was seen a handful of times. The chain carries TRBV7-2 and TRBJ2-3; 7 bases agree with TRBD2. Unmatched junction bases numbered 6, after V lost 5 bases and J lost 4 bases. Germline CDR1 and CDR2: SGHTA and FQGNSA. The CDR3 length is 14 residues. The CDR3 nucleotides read TGTGCCAGCAGCCGAATAGCGGGTCCAGATACGCAGTATTTT. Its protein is CASSRIAGPDTQYF.

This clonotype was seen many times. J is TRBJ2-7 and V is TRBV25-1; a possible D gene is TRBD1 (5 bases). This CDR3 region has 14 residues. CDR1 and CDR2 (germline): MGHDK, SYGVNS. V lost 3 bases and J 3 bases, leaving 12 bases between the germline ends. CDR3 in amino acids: CASSDPGSYYEQYF. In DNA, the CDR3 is TGTGCCAGCAGTGACCCAGGGTCGTACTACGAGCAGTACTTC.

CDR3 region: CSARPGRSPYEQYF. The CDR3 bases are TGCAGTGCTAGACCCGGGAGGAGCCCCTACGAGCAGTACTTC. The chain links TRBV20-1 to TRBJ2-7, with 7 bases that match TRBD2. Germline V gene sequence: CDR1 DFQATT, CDR2 SNEGSKA (reference sequence). The V gene end was trimmed by 2 bases and the J gene end by 2 bases; junction bases not matched to a gene: 6. The CDR3 sequence is 14 residues long.

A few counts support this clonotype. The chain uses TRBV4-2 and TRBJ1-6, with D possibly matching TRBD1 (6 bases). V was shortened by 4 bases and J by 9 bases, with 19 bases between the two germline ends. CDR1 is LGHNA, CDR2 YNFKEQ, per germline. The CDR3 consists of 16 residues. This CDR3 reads CASSPQKGRGGSPLHF. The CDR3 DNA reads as TGTGCCAGCAGCCCGCAAAAAGGCAGGGGAGGTTCACCCCTCCACTTT.

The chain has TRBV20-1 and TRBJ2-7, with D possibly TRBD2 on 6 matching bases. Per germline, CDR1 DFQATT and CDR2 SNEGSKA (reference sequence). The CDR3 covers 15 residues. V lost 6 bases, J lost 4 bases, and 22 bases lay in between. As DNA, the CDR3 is TGCAGTGCCCAAACCGGGGGTGTAATGGGATACGAGCAGTACTTC. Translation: CSAQTGGVMGYEQYF.

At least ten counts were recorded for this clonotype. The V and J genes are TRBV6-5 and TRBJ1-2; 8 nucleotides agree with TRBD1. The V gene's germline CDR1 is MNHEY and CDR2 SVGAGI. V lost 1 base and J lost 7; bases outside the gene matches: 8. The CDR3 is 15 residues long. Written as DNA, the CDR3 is TGTGCCAGCAGTTACTGGGGACAGGTTAGAAGTGGCTACACCTTC. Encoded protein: CASSYWGQVRSGYTF.

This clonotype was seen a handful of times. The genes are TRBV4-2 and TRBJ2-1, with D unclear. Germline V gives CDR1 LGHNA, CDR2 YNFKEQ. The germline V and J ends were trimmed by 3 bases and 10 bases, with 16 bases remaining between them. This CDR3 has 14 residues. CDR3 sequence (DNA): TGTGCCAGCAGCCAGCTTGGCACGATTGGGGAGCAGTTCTTC. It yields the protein CASSQLGTIGEQFF.

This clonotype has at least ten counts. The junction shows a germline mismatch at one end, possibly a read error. In DNA, the CDR3 is TGTGCCAGCAGCTCGGGGACAGGGAAAGAGACCCAGTACTTC. This translates into CASSSGTGKETQYF. This chain connects TRBV5-1 to TRBJ2-5, with 9 bases lining up with TRBD1. The CDR3 totals 14 residues. Germline V gives CDR1 SGHRS, CDR2 YFSETQ.

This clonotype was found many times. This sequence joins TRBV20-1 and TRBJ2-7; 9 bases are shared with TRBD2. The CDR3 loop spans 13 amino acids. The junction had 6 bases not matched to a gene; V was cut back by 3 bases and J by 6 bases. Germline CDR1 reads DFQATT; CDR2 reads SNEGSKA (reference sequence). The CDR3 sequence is CSASPGTSSEQYF. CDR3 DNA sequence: TGCAGTGCTAGCCCCGGGACTAGCAGCGAGCAGTACTTC.

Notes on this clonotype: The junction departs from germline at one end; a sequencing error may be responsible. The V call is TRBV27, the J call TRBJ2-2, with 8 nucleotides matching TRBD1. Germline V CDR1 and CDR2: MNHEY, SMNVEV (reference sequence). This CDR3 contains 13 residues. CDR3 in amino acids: CASSLAHRGELFF. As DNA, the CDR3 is TGTGCCAGCAGTTTAGCTCACAGGGGGGAACTGTTTTTT.

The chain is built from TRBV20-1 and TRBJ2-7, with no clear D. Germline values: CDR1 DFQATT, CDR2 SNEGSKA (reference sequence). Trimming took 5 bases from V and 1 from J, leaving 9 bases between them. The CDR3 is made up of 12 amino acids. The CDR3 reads CSAWKRSYEQYF. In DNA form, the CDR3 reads TGCAGTGCTTGGAAACGGTCCTACGAGCAGTACTTC.

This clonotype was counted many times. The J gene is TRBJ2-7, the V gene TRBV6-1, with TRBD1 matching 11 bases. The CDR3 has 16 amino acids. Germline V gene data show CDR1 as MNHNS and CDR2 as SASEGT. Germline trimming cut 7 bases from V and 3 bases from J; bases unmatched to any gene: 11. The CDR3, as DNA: TGTGCCAGCAAGCGGACAGGGGGCGCGTGGGTCTACGAGCAGTACTTC. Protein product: CASKRTGGAWVYEQYF.

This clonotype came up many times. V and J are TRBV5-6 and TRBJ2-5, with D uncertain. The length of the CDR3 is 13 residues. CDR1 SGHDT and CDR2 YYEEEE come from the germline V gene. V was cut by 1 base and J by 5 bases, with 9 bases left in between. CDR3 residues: CASSLRQAETQYF. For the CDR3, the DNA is TGTGCCAGCAGCTTGCGGCAGGCGGAGACCCAGTACTTC.

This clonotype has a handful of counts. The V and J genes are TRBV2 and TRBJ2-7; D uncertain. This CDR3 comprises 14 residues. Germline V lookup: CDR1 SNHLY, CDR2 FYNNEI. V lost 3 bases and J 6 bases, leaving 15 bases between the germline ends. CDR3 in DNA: TGTGCCAGCAGTGAGTACCCCGTTAACACCGAGCAGTACTTC. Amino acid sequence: CASSEYPVNTEQYF.

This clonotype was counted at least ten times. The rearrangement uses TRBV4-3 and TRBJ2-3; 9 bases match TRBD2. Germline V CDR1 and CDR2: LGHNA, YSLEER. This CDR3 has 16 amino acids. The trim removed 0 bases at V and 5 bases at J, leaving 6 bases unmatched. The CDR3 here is CASSQEVAGVRDTQYF. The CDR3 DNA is TGCGCCAGCAGCCAAGAGGTAGCGGGAGTAAGAGATACGCAGTATTTT.

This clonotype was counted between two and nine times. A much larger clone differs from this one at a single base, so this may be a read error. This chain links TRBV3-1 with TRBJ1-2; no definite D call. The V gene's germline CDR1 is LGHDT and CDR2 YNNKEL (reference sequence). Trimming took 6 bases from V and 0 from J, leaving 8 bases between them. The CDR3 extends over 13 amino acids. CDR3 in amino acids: CASSPKPNYGYTF. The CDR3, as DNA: TGTGCCAGCAGTCCAAAACCTAACTATGGCTACACCTTC.

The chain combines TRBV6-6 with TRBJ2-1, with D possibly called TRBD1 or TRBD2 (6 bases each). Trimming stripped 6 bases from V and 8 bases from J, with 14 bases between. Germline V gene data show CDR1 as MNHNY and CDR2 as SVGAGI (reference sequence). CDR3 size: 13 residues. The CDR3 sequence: CASRLRGADEQFF. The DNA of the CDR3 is TGTGCCAGCAGGCTAAGGGGGGCGGATGAGCAGTTCTTC.

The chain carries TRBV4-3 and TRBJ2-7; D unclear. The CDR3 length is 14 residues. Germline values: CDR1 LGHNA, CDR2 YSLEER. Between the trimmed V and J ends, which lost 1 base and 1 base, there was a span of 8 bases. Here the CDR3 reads CASSQGPGSYEQYF. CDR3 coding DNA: TGCGCCAGCAGCCAAGGCCCCGGATCCTACGAGCAGTACTTC.

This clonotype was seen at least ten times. This chain's CDR3 is CASSTTSGASYEQYF. The CDR3 DNA reads TGTGCCAGCAGCACGACTAGCGGGGCTTCCTACGAGCAGTACTTC. The chain combines TRBV6-5 with TRBJ2-7; 11 bases match TRBD2. With V trimmed by 6 bases and J by 1 base, 5 bases remained unmatched. Germline V gene sequence: CDR1 MNHEY, CDR2 SVGAGI. The CDR3 length is 15 residues.

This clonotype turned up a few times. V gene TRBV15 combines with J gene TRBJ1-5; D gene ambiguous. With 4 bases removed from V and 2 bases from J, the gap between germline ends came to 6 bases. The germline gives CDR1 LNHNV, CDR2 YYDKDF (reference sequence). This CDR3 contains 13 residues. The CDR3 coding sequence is TGTGCCACCAGCATCGACGGCAATCAGCCCCAGCATTTT. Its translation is CATSIDGNQPQHF.

The chain's CDR3 is CASSQSWKVAYEQYF. As DNA, the CDR3 is TGTGCCAGCAGCCAATCTTGGAAAGTAGCCTACGAGCAGTACTTC. V is TRBV3-1 and J is TRBJ2-7; no definite D call. CDR1 is LGHDT and CDR2 is YNNKEL in the germline V gene (reference sequence). With 2 bases removed from V and 2 bases from J, the gap between germline ends came to 13 bases. The CDR3 length is 15 residues.

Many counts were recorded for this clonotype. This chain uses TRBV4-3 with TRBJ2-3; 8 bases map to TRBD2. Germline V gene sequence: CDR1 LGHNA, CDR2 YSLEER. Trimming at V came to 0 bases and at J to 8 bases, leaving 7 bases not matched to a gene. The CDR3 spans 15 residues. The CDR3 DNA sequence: TGCGCCAGCAGCCAAGAGCATCGTCTAGCGGGTACGCAGTATTTT. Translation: CASSQEHRLAGTQYF.

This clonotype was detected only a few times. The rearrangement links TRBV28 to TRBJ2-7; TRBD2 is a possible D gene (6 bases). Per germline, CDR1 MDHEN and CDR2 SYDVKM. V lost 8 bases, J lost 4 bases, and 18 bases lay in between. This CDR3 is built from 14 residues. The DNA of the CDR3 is TGTGCCAGCTCTTTCGCGGGGAGCCTATACGAGCAGTACTTC. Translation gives CASSFAGSLYEQYF.